These 12 T cell receptor beta chains originate from one sample sequenced in a study of T cell clonality in common variable immunodeficiency. The protocol was immunoSEQ multiplex PCR, while the TCRdb copy is restricted to in-frame clones and leaves out a portion. This sample has approximately 51,000 clones, each found more than once. Sequencing was performed on peripheral blood mononuclear cells. These receptors were obtained from a person aged 18 to 75 in good health.

At least ten counts were recorded for this clone. CDR3: CASSEALHGGEFFYEQYF. Incomplete CDR3 DNA: TGTGCCAGCAGTGAAGCCCTTCATGGGGGGGAATTCTTCTACGAG. The chain uses TRBV2 and TRBJ2-7; 7 bases are a match to TRBD2. The sequenced fragment ends 3 residues before the CDR3 boundary, so the rest is inferred from the germline J gene. V gave up 0 bases and J gave up 3 bases; unmatched junction bases: 14. This CDR3 has 18 amino acids. Germline values: CDR1 SNHLY, CDR2 FYNNEI.

This clone was observed at least ten times. The read ends 3 residues shy of where the CDR3 ends; the end is completed using the germline J gene. V gene TRBV4-2 combines with J gene TRBJ2-3; TRBD1 matches at 10 bases. Germline lookup yields CDR1 LGHNA and CDR2 YNFKEQ. Germline trimming cut 4 bases from V and 3 bases from J; bases unmatched to any gene: 4. The CDR3 sequence is 15 residues long. The part of the CDR3 DNA that was read is TGTGCCAGCAGCCCCAAGGACAGGGGGACAGATACG. This gives the protein CASSPKDRGTDT. The whole CDR3 reads CASSPKDRGTDTQYF.

This clone was seen more than once but under ten times. From the germline J gene comes the end of the CDR3, since the read stops 3 residues before it. The chain links TRBV5-1 to TRBJ1-2; 8 nucleotides align to TRBD1. This CDR3 is 16 amino acids long. In germline, CDR1 is SGHRS, CDR2 YFSETQ. The V gene end was trimmed by 1 base and the J gene end by 2 bases; junction bases not matched to a gene: 7. The DNA read from the CDR3 is TGCGCCAGCAGCTTGTCCCAGGGGGCAGGGAACTATGGC. Protein sequence: CASSLSQGAGNYG. In full, the CDR3 is CASSLSQGAGNYGYTF.

Many counts were recorded for this clone. With the read ending 3 residues before the CDR3 end, the germline J gene is used to fill in that end. This chain connects TRBV19 to TRBJ2-1; the match to TRBD2 covers 12 bases. The V gene's germline CDR1 is LNHDA and CDR2 SQIVND (reference sequence). Germline trimming cut 5 bases from V and 4 bases from J; bases unmatched to any gene: 6. The CDR3 extends over 16 amino acids. CDR3 loop: CASSPWTSGVYNEQFF. Incomplete CDR3 DNA: TGTGCCAGTAGTCCATGGACTAGCGGGGTTTACAATGAG.

Many counts were recorded for this clone. The read is 3 residues too short to cover the CDR3 end, so that end is filled in from the germline J gene. V and J are TRBV14 and TRBJ2-1; 8 bases map to TRBD1. V dropped 3 bases and J dropped 0; count of bases not matched to a gene: 10. The CDR3 has 18 amino acids. Germline V CDR1 and CDR2: SGHDN, FVKESK. CDR3 amino acids: CASSQIRDRRSSYNEQFF. The sequenced part of the CDR3 DNA is TGTGCCAGCAGCCAGATCCGGGACAGGAGGAGCTCCTACAATGAG.

This clone has at least ten counts. Read sequence stops 3 residues before the CDR3 end, and the germline J gene provides the missing end. The V gene is TRBV10-3, the J gene TRBJ2-3; TRBD2 matches 10 bases. Germline assignment: CDR1 ENHRY and CDR2 SYGVKD. The CDR3 extends over 16 amino acids. Trimming at V came to 5 bases and at J to 3 bases, leaving 8 bases not matched to a gene. CDR3 protein: CAISKISGGQTDTQYF. CDR3 bases read: TGTGCCATCAGTAAGATTAGCGGGGGGCAGACAGATACG.

The table lists this clone with many counts. The read terminates 3 residues before the CDR3 end, so the remaining end is supplied by the germline J gene. V is TRBV5-6 and J is TRBJ1-5; TRBD1 might be the D (5 bases). This CDR3 has 12 amino acids. Germline V gene data show CDR1 as SGHDT and CDR2 as YYEEEE. The V gene lost 6 bases and the J gene lost 9 bases, with 13 bases spanning the gap. The CDR3: CASNQGYRPQHF. CDR3 bases read: TGTGCCAGCAACCAGGGATACCGGCCC.

Ten or more counts support this clone. The read terminates 3 residues before the CDR3 end, so the remaining end is supplied by the germline J gene. The gene calls are TRBV7-8 and TRBJ1-1, with 9 bases that match TRBD1. The CDR3 runs 18 residues. The V gene's germline CDR1 is SGHVS and CDR2 FQNEAQ. V lost 4 bases, J lost 1 base, and 13 bases stayed unmatched. The CDR3 region is CASSSQGARRTQNTEAFF. CDR3 DNA, as far as it was read: TGTGCCAGCAGCTCACAGGGGGCGCGAAGGACCCAGAACACTGAA.

The sample holds many counts of this clone. The read comes to an end 3 residues before the CDR3 does, leaving the germline J gene to fill in the end. The rearrangement links TRBV7-8 to TRBJ2-7; 9 positions agree with TRBD2. This CDR3 spans 16 amino acids. V lost 1 base and J lost 3; bases outside the gene matches: 7. The V gene's germline CDR1 is SGHVS and CDR2 FQNEAQ. The CDR3 sequence: CASSLELAGGNYEQYF. Incomplete CDR3 DNA: TGTGCCAGCAGCTTAGAATTGGCGGGGGGGAACTACGAG.

Notes on this clone: The CDR3 extends 3 residues past the end of the read, so its final part is completed from the germline J gene. J is TRBJ2-7 and V is TRBV5-1; 11 bases fit TRBD2. V was clipped by 1 base and J by 3 bases; unmatched bases: 12. In germline, CDR1 is SGHRS, CDR2 YFSETQ. This CDR3 region has 18 residues. The covered CDR3 bases are TGCGCCAGCAGCTTGAAGGCCCTGGGACTAGCGGCCGGCTACGAG. Amino acids: CASSLKALGLAAGYE. From start to end, the CDR3 is CASSLKALGLAAGYEQYF.

The sample holds many counts of this clone. The read ends 3 residues shy of where the CDR3 ends; the end is completed using the germline J gene. The chain links TRBV20-1 to TRBJ2-7; 8 positions match TRBD1. Germline loops: CDR1 DFQATT, CDR2 SNEGSKA (reference sequence). CDR3 length: 14 residues. V shed 2 bases, J shed 4 bases, and the junction held 7 bases outside the gene matches. The part of the CDR3 DNA that was read is TGCAGTGCTAGACATGGACAGGGCGGGTACGAG. This sequence encodes CSARHGQGGYE. The CDR3 in full is CSARHGQGGYEQYF.

This clone showed up many times. The CDR3 end lies 3 residues beyond the end of the read and is filled in from the germline J gene. The chain has TRBV19 and TRBJ2-3; the match to TRBD1 covers 8 bases. Germline CDR1 is LNHDA and CDR2 is SQIVND (reference sequence). V trimming: 7 bases; J trimming: 1 base; junction bases outside the gene matches: 10. CDR3 length: 16 amino acids. The CDR3 DNA, read in part, is TGTGCCAGTAACCAATTGGACAGGGCCCGCACAGATACG. This translates into CASNQLDRARTDT. The full CDR3 reads CASNQLDRARTDTQYF.